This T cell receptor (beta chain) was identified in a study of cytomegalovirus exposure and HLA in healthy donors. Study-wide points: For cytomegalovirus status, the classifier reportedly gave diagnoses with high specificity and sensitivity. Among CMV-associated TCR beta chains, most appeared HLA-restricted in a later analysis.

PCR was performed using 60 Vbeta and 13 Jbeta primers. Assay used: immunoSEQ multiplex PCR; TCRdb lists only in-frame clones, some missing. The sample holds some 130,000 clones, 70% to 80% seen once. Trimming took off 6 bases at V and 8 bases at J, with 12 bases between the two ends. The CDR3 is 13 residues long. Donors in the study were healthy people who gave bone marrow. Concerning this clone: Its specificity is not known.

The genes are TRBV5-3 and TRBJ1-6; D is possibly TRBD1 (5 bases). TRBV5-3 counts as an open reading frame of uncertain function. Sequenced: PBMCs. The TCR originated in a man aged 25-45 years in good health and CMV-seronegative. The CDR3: CARNQDSYSPLHF. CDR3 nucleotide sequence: TGTGCCAGAAACCAAGACAGTTATTCACCCCTCCACTTT.